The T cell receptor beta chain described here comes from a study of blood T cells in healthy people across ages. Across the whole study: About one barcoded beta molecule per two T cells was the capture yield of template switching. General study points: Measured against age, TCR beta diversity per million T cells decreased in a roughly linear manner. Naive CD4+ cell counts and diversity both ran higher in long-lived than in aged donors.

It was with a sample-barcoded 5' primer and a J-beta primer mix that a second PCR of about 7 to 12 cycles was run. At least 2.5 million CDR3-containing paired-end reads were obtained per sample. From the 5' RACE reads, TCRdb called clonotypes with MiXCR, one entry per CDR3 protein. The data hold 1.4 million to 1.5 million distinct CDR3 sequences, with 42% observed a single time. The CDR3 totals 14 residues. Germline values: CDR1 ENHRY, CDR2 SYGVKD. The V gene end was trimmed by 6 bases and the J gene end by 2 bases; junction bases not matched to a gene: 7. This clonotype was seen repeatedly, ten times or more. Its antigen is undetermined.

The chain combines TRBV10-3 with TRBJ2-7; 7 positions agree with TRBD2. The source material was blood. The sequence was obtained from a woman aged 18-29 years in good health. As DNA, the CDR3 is TGTGCCATCAGCGGACTAGACGAGCCCTACGAGCAGTACTTC. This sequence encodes CAISGLDEPYEQYF.